The entry below gives a single T cell receptor beta chain sequence along with its context. Its matching antigen is unknown. This entry belongs to a study of OX40 agonist ivuxolimab in advanced cancers. Study in general: As their treatment, patients were administered ivuxolimab, an agonistic anti-OX40 (CD134) antibody. Notes on the study in general: Both blood CD4+ and CD8+ T cells showed clonal growth by week 6 at 0.1 to 3.0 mg/kg. Normalized T-cell clonal expansion was also low in a subset of nonresponders. CD8+ T cells averaged more expanded clones than CD4+.

Per the germline V gene, CDR1 is MNHNY and CDR2 is SVGAGI (reference sequence). The CDR3 is 12 amino acids. With 4 bases removed from V and 7 bases from J, the gap between germline ends came to 9 bases. The data were produced by immunoSEQ multiplex PCR, yet TCRdb's version contains in-frame clones alone and is incomplete. The sample records 53,000 or so clones, 87% being singletons. This clonotype originated in an adult with an advanced solid tumor such as melanoma, head and neck, liver or kidney cancer. The specimen comprised CD4+ or CD8+ T cells sorted from blood, sampled in a trial of the OX40 agonist ivuxolimab. V and J are TRBV6-6 and TRBJ2-3; D might be TRBD1 (5 bases). The CDR3 is CASSLTENTQYF. DNA of the CDR3: TGTGCCAGCAGTTTGACAGAGAATACGCAGTATTTT.